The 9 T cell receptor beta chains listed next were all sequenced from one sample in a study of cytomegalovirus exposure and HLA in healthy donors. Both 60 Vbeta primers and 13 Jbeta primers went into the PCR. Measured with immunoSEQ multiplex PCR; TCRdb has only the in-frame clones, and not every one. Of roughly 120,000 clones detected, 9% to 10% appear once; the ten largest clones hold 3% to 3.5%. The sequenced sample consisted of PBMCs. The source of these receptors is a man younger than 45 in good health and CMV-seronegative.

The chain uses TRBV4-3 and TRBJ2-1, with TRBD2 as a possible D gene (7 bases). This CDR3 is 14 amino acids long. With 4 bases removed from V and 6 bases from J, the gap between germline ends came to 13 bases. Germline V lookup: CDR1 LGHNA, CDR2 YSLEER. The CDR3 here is CASSRRGRGNEQFF. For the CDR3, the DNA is TGCGCCAGCAGCCGAAGGGGGAGGGGCAATGAGCAGTTCTTC.

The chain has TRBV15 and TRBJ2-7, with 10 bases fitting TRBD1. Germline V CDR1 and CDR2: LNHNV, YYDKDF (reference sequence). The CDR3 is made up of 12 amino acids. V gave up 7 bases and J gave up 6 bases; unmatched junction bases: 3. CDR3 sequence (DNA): TGTGCCACCACCCGGACAGGGGGCGAGCAGTACTTC. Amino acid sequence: CATTRTGGEQYF.

The CDR3 protein is CASSEGPRDPWTQYF. CDR3 DNA sequence: TGTGCCAGCAGTGAGGGTCCCCGGGATCCGTGGACCCAGTACTTC. The chain is built from TRBV6-1 and TRBJ2-5; maybe TRBD2 (5 bases). Germline assignment: CDR1 MNHNS and CDR2 SASEGT. CDR3 length: 15 residues. The V and J ends lost 3 bases and 7 bases respectively, with 18 bases between them.

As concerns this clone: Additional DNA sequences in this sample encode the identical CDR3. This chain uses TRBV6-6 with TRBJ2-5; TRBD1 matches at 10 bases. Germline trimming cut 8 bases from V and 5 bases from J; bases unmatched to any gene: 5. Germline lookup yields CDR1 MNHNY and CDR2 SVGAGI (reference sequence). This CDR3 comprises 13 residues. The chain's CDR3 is CASRQGARETQYF. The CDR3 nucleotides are TGTGCCAGCCGACAGGGGGCGAGGGAGACCCAGTACTTC.

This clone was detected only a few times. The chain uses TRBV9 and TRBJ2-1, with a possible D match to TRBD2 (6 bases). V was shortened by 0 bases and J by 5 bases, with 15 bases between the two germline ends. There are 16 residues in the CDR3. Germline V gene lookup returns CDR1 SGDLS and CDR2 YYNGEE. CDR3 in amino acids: CASSVGYGSPDNEQFF. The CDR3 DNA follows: TGTGCCAGCAGCGTAGGTTACGGGAGTCCCGACAATGAGCAGTTCTTC.

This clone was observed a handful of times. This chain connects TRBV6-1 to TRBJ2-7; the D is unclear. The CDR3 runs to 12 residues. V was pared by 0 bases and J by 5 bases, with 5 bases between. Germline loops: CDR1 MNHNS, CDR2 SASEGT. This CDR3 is CASSEARNEQYF. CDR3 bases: TGTGCCAGCAGTGAAGCGAGAAACGAGCAGTACTTC.

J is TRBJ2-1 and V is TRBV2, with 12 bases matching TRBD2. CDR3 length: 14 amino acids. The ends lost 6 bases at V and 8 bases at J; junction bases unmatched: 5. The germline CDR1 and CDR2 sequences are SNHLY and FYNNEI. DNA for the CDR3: TGTGCCAGCAGGCTGACTAGCGGGAGCTATGAGCAGTTCTTC. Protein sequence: CASRLTSGSYEQFF.

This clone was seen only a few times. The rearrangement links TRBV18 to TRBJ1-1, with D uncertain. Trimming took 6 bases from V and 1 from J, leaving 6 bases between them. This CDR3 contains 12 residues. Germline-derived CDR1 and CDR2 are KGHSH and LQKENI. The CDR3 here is CASSNTNTEAFF. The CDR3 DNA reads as TGTGCCAGCTCCAACACGAACACTGAAGCTTTCTTT.

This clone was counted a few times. CDR3 sequence reads: CAWRGQGSYEQYF. Here the CDR3 DNA reads TGTGCCTGGAGGGGACAGGGGAGCTACGAGCAGTACTTC. The chain uses TRBV30 and TRBJ2-7, with 10 bases identical to TRBD1. Trimming took 3 bases from V and 3 from J; bases not matched to a gene: 2. CDR3 length: 13 residues. The germline gives CDR1 GTSNPN, CDR2 SVGIG (reference sequence).